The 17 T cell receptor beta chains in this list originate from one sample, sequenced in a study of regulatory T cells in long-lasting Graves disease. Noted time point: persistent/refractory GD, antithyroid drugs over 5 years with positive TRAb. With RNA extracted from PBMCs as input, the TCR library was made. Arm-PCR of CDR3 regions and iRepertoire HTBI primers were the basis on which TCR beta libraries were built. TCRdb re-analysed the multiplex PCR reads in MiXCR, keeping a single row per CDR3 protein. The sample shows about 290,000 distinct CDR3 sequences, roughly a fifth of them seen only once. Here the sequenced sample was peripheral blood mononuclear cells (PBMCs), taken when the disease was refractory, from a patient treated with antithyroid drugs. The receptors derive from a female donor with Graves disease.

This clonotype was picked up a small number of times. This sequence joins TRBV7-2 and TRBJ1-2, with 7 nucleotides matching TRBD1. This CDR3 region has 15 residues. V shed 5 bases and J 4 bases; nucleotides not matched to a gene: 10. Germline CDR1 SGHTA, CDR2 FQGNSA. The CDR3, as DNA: TGTGCCAGCAGCCCAGGGGGGGGGGGCAGCTATGGCTACACCTTC. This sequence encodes CASSPGGGGSYGYTF.

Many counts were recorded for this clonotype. CDR3 protein: CASSFGGQHYGYTF. The CDR3 DNA is TGTGCCAGCAGTTTCGGGGGACAGCACTATGGCTACACCTTC. The V call is TRBV12-3 or TRBV12-4, the J call TRBJ1-2, with 7 bases that match TRBD1. This CDR3 has 14 amino acids. Trimming cost V 3 bases and J 3 bases; bases outside gene matches: 4.

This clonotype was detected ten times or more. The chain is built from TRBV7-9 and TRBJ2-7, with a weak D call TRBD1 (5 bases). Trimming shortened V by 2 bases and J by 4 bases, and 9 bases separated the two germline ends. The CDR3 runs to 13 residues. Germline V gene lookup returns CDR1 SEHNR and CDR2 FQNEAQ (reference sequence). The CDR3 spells CASSLPAGYEQYF. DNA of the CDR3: TGTGCCAGCAGCTTACCGGCAGGGTACGAGCAGTACTTC.

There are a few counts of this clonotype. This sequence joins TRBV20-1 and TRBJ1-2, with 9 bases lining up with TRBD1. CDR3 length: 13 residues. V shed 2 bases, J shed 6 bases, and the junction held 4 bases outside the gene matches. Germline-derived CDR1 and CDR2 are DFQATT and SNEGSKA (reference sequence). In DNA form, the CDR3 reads TGCAGTGCTAGAACCGGGACAGGGAATGGCTACACCTTC. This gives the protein CSARTGTGNGYTF.

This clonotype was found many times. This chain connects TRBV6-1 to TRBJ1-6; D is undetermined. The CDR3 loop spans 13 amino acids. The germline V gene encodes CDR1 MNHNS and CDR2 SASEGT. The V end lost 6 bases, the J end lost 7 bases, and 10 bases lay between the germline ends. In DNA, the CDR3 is TGTGCCAGCAGGGGGTTTCACAATTCACCCCTCCACTTT. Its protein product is CASRGFHNSPLHF.

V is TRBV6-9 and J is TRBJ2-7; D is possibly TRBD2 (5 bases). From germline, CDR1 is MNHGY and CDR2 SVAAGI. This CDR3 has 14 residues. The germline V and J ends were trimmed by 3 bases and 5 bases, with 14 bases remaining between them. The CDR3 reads CASSYRFRADEQYF. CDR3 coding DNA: TGTGCCAGCAGTTACCGATTCAGAGCGGACGAGCAGTACTTC.

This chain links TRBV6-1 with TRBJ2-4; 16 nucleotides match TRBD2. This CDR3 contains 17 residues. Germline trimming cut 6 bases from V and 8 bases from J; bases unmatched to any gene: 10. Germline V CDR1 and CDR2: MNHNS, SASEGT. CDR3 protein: CASSLKEGTSGRDIQYF. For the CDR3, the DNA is TGTGCCAGCAGCTTAAAGGAGGGGACTAGCGGGAGGGACATTCAGTACTTC.

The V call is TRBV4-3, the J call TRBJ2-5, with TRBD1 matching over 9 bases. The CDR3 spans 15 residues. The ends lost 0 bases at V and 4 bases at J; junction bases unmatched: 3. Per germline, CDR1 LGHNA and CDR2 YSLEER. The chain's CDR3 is CASSQDLGQGETQYF. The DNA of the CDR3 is TGCGCCAGCAGCCAAGATTTGGGACAGGGAGAGACCCAGTACTTC.

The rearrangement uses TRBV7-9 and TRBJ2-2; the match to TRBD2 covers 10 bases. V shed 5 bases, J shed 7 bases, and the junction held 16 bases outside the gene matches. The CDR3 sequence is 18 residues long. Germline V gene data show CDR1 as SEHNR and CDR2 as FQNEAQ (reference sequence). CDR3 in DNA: TGTGCCAGCAGCCAAGATGGGAGCGGGAGGGCCCTGGTCGGGGAGCTGTTTTTT. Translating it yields CASSQDGSGRALVGELFF.

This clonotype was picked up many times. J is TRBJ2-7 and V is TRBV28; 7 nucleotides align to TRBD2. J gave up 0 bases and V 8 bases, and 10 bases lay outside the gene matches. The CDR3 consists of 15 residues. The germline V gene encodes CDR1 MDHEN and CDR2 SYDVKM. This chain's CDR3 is CASSLSGTNSYEQYF. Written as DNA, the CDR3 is TGTGCCAGCTCCCTCTCCGGGACTAACTCCTACGAGCAGTACTTC.

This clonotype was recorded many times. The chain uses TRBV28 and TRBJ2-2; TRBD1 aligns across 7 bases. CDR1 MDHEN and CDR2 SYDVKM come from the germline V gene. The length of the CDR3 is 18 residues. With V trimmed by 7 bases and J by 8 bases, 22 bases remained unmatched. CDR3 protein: CASITRGGAYQGAGELFF. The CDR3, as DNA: TGTGCCAGCATCACACGAGGGGGCGCATACCAAGGGGCTGGGGAGCTGTTTTTT. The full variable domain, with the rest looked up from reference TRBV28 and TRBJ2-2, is DVKVTQSSRYLVKRTGEKVFLECVQDMDHENMFWYRQDPGLGLRLIYFSYDVKMKEKGDIPEGYSVSREKKERFSLILESASTNQTSMYLCASITRGGAYQGAGELFFGEGSRLTVL.

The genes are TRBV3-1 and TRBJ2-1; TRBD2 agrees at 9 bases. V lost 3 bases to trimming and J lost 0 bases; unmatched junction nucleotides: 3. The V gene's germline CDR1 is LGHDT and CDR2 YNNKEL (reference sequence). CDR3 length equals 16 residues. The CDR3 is CASSHPLAGSYNEQFF. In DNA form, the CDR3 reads TGTGCCAGCAGCCATCCACTAGCGGGCTCCTACAATGAGCAGTTCTTC.

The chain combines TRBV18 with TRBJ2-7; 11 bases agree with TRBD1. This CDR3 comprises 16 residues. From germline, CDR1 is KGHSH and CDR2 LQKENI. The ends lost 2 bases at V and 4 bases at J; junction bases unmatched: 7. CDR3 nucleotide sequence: TGTGCCAGCTCACCAGGACAGGGGGCGGCTGGGTACGAGCAGTACTTC. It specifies CASSPGQGAAGYEQYF.

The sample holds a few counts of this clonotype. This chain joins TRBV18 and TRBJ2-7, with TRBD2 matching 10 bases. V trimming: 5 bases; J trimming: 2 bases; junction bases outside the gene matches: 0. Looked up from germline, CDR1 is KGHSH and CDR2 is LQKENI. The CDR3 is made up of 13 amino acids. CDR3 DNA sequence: TGTGCCAGCTCAGGGACTAGCGCCTACGAGCAGTACTTC. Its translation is CASSGTSAYEQYF.

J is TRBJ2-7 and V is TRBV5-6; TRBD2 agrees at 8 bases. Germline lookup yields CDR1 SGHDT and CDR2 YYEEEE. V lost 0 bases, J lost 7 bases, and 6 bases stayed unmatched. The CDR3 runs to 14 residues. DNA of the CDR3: TGTGCCAGCAGCTTGGACGCGGGAGGCTGGGAGCAGTACTTC. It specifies CASSLDAGGWEQYF.

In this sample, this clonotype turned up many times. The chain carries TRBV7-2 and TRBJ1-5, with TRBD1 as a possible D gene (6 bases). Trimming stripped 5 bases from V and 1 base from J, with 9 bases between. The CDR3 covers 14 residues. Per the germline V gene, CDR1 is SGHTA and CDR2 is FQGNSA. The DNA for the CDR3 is TGTGCCAGCAGCAGTACAGGGAGCAATCAGCCCCAGCATTTT. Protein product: CASSSTGSNQPQHF.

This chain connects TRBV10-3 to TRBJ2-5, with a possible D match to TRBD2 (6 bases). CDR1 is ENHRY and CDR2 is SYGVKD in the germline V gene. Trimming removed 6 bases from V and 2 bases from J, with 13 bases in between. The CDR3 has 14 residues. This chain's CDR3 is CAIRGGEDQETQYF. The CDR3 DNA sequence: TGTGCCATCAGGGGGGGAGAAGATCAAGAGACCCAGTACTTC.